These 21 T cell receptor beta chains share one sample of origin, sequenced in a study of cytomegalovirus exposure and HLA in healthy donors. The data were produced by immunoSEQ multiplex PCR, yet TCRdb's version contains in-frame clones alone and is incomplete. This table has 150,000 or so clones, 80% to 90% appearing once. Sequenced sample: PBMCs. The receptor source for this set is a woman aged 18 to 35 in good health and CMV-seropositive.

J is TRBJ1-4 and V is TRBV30; D gene uncertain. V was shortened by 2 bases and J by 0 bases, with 10 bases between the two germline ends. Germline V gives CDR1 GTSNPN, CDR2 SVGIG (reference sequence). The CDR3 extends over 15 amino acids. CDR3 residues: CAWSSGFPTNEKLFF. The CDR3 DNA reads as TGTGCCTGGAGTAGCGGCTTTCCAACTAATGAAAAACTGTTTTTT.

Note on this clone: This sample includes further DNA sequences coding for the same CDR3. The chain joins TRBV30 to TRBJ1-5, with D possibly being TRBD1 (5 bases). The CDR3 sequence is 13 residues long. Germline CDR1 and CDR2: GTSNPN and SVGIG (reference sequence). The germline V and J ends were trimmed by 0 bases and 6 bases, with 9 bases remaining between them. CDR3 in DNA: TGTGCCTGGAGTGTTCAGGGTCGTCAGCCCCAGCATTTT. Encoded protein: CAWSVQGRQPQHF.

The chain employs TRBV10-3 and TRBJ2-2; TRBD2 matches 7 bases. This CDR3 has 14 amino acids. V lost 8 bases to trimming and J lost 1 base; unmatched junction nucleotides: 4. Germline CDR1 ENHRY, CDR2 SYGVKD. The CDR3 spells CAIGTGGNTGELFF. CDR3 nucleotide sequence: TGTGCCATCGGGACGGGGGGGAACACCGGGGAGCTGTTTTTT.

V and J are TRBV5-1 and TRBJ2-2; D gene uncertain. Trimming pared 0 bases from V and 1 base from J, leaving 10 bases between. This CDR3 has 16 amino acids. Germline V gives CDR1 SGHRS, CDR2 YFSETQ. The CDR3 region has the DNA TGCGCCAGCAGCTTGGTCCTACCGCGGAACACCGGGGAGCTGTTTTTT. Its protein is CASSLVLPRNTGELFF.

The chain joins TRBV19 to TRBJ1-4; 8 bases map to TRBD1. The trim removed 5 bases at V and 5 bases at J, leaving 4 bases unmatched. CDR3 length: 14 amino acids. From germline, CDR1 is LNHDA and CDR2 SQIVND (reference sequence). The CDR3 DNA follows: TGTGCCAGTAGTCACCGGGACAGGAATGAAAAACTGTTTTTT. It is translated as CASSHRDRNEKLFF.

CDR3 nucleotide sequence: TGTGCCAGCAGTAGATCCGGGACTAGTACGTTCTTC. Residues: CASSRSGTSTFF. V and J are TRBV28 and TRBJ2-1; 8 nucleotides match TRBD2. CDR3 length: 12 residues. V lost 5 bases to trimming and J lost 15 bases; unmatched junction nucleotides: 9. From germline, CDR1 is MDHEN and CDR2 SYDVKM.

This sequence joins TRBV15 and TRBJ2-1; D remains ambiguous. This CDR3 region has 14 residues. The germline V gene has CDR1 LNHNV and CDR2 YYDKDF (reference sequence). Trimming stripped 0 bases from V and 4 bases from J, with 7 bases between. This CDR3 is CATSRETIYNEQFF. As DNA, the CDR3 is TGTGCCACCAGCAGAGAAACTATTTACAATGAGCAGTTCTTC.

The chain recombines TRBV6-6 with TRBJ1-3; 11 positions agree with TRBD1. Germline loops: CDR1 MNHNY, CDR2 SVGAGI (reference sequence). The CDR3 runs to 16 residues. The J segment lost 3 bases and the V segment lost 6 bases, leaving 7 bases of the junction unmatched. The CDR3 protein is CASSLGQGARGNTIYF. The DNA of the CDR3 is TGTGCCAGCAGCCTCGGACAGGGGGCACGTGGAAACACCATATATTTT.

V and J are TRBV30 and TRBJ1-1; 7 bases are shared with TRBD1. CDR1 GTSNPN and CDR2 SVGIG come from the germline V gene (reference sequence). This CDR3 comprises 14 residues. V gave up 3 bases and J gave up 7 bases; unmatched junction bases: 11. The CDR3 here is CAWRSLTGVGEAFF. CDR3 in DNA: TGTGCCTGGAGATCCCTAACAGGGGTTGGTGAAGCTTTCTTT.

This rearrangement joins TRBV4-2 to TRBJ2-1; D unresolved. The germline CDR1 and CDR2 sequences are LGHNA and YNFKEQ. The germline V and J ends were trimmed by 1 base and 5 bases, with 12 bases remaining between them. The CDR3 totals 15 residues. CDR3 amino acids: CASSQVSPLDNEQFF. The CDR3 DNA is TGTGCCAGCAGCCAAGTATCCCCTCTTGACAATGAGCAGTTCTTC.

J is TRBJ1-2 and V is TRBV19, with D maybe TRBD1 (6 bases). This CDR3 spans 14 amino acids. Trimming shortened V by 10 bases and J by 5 bases, and 20 bases separated the two germline ends. Germline-derived CDR1 and CDR2 are LNHDA and SQIVND (reference sequence). In DNA, the CDR3 is TGTGCCACCCATCGTCGGGGGGCGTATTATGGCTACACCTTC. Translated, it gives CATHRRGAYYGYTF.

The chain employs TRBV10-1 and TRBJ2-3; TRBD1 aligns across 8 bases. CDR3 length: 15 amino acids. CDR1 is WNHNN and CDR2 is SYGVQD in the germline V gene (reference sequence). With V trimmed by 6 bases and J by 6 bases, 11 bases remained unmatched. CDR3 bases: TGCGCCAGCAGGGGTGGACAGGGAAGAGACGATACGCAGTATTTT. It specifies CASRGGQGRDDTQYF.

The chain carries TRBV19 and TRBJ1-2, with 8 nucleotides matching TRBD1. Germline V gene lookup returns CDR1 LNHDA and CDR2 SQIVND (reference sequence). With V trimmed by 6 bases and J by 0 bases, 6 bases remained unmatched. The CDR3 covers 15 residues. Written as DNA, the CDR3 is TGTGCCAGTAGACCCTGGACAGGGTCTAACTATGGCTACACCTTC. Its translation: CASRPWTGSNYGYTF.

The chain couples TRBV28 to TRBJ2-5; 7 bases fit TRBD1. Germline V gene sequence: CDR1 MDHEN, CDR2 SYDVKM. The CDR3 is made up of 14 amino acids. The V segment lost 3 bases and the J segment 5 bases; nucleotides outside the gene matches: 6. The CDR3 nucleotides read TGTGCCAGCAGTTTCCCCACAGGGGATGAGACCCAGTACTTC. Translation gives CASSFPTGDETQYF.

This clone was seen a few times. This sequence joins TRBV7-2 and TRBJ1-4, with a weak D call TRBD1 (5 bases). Trimming shortened V by 6 bases and J by 15 bases, and 20 bases separated the two germline ends. CDR1 and CDR2 from the germline V gene are SGHTA and FQGNSA. This CDR3 is 13 amino acids long. CDR3 sequence (DNA): TGTGCCAGCAGTCCAACGGAGGGGTTTGAGGTGTTTTTT. Protein product: CASSPTEGFEVFF.

CDR3 nucleotide sequence: TGTGCCTGGAGTGAGGGGGAGAGCGGAGGCTACACCTTC. Amino acid sequence: CAWSEGESGGYTF. The chain combines TRBV30 with TRBJ1-2, with a possible D match to TRBD1 (6 bases). This CDR3 spans 13 amino acids. Trimming cost V 1 base and J 8 bases, with 14 bases left between them. Germline V CDR1 and CDR2: GTSNPN, SVGIG (reference sequence).

The CDR3 DNA is TGTGCCAGCAGCGTGGGAGGACGCAACACCGGGGAGCTGTTTTTT. Protein: CASSVGGRNTGELFF. The rearrangement uses TRBV9 and TRBJ2-2; possibly TRBD2 for D (6 bases). CDR3 length: 15 amino acids. Germline CDR1 is SGDLS and CDR2 is YYNGEE. V gave up 2 bases and J gave up 2 bases, with 10 bases separating them.

This chain links TRBV10-3 with TRBJ1-5; TRBD1 matches at 9 bases. V gave up 2 bases and J gave up 2 bases; unmatched junction bases: 7. This CDR3 has 17 amino acids. The germline gives CDR1 ENHRY, CDR2 SYGVKD. In DNA, the CDR3 is TGTGCCATCAGTGAGGCCGGGACAGGGATTGGCAATCAGCCCCAGCATTTT. It yields the protein CAISEAGTGIGNQPQHF.

This clone has just one count. J is TRBJ1-2 and V is TRBV6-1; D is uncertain. Between the trimmed V and J ends, which lost 5 bases and 4 bases, there was a span of 17 bases. The CDR3 covers 15 residues. The germline CDR1 and CDR2 sequences are MNHNS and SASEGT. The CDR3 spells CASSLPEDSTYGYTF. CDR3 nucleotides: TGTGCCAGCAGTCTTCCCGAGGATAGTACCTATGGCTACACCTTC.

V usage is TRBV5-1 and J usage is TRBJ2-7, with D possibly TRBD2 on 5 matching bases. CDR1 is SGHRS, CDR2 YFSETQ, per germline. Trimming shortened V by 0 bases and J by 0 bases, and 16 bases separated the two germline ends. The CDR3 contains 17 residues. The CDR3 sequence: CASSLAPSAAASYEQYF. CDR3 bases: TGCGCCAGCAGCTTGGCACCCTCGGCAGCGGCCTCCTACGAGCAGTACTTC.

The genes are TRBV20-1 and TRBJ2-1, with D uncertain. Trimming left V 0 bases short and J 7 bases short, with 4 bases between. The CDR3 length is 11 residues. The germline CDR1 and CDR2 sequences are DFQATT and SNEGSKA (reference sequence). CDR3 loop: CSARDPNEQFF. CDR3 coding DNA: TGCAGTGCTAGAGATCCAAATGAGCAGTTCTTC.